This T cell receptor (beta chain) was sequenced in a study of untreated major depressive disorder. Trimming pared 5 bases from V and 4 bases from J, leaving 11 bases between. The CDR3 spans 12 residues. From germline, CDR1 is SQVTM and CDR2 ANQGSEA. On this clone: Its specificity is unknown.

Study results and caveats: Depressed patients' CD4+ T cells carried increased TRBV05-01 (Vbeta 5.1) usage versus control CD4+ T cells.

Sequenced by immunoSEQ multiplex PCR; TCRdb stores in-frame clones only, minus some. In the table there are approximately 15,000 clones, 80% to 95% of which are singletons. This sequence was found in a woman under 40 with major depressive disorder. The sample taken for sequencing was CD4+ T cells from PBMCs. The chain carries TRBV29-1 and TRBJ1-2; D unclear. CDR3 residues: CSVQIGTYGYTF. The DNA for the CDR3 is TGCAGCGTTCAAATAGGCACCTATGGCTACACCTTC.